Listed below are T cell receptor beta chains from one sample, sequenced in a study of OX40 agonist ivuxolimab in advanced cancers. Sequencing used immunoSEQ multiplex PCR; TCRdb keeps in-frame clones, though not all of them. The repertoire includes about 77,000 clones, around 87% of them detected once, and about 0.57% sits in the top ten. The specimen comprised CD4+ or CD8+ T cells sorted from blood, sampled in a trial of the OX40 agonist ivuxolimab. The receptors shown here come from an adult with an advanced solid tumor such as melanoma, head and neck, liver or kidney cancer. CDR3s include the opening cysteine and the closing phenylalanine or tryptophan. D genes are given only for firm matches. Not all rows give a size; the values are once, few, many and, for expanded clones, a class.

TRBV19	TRBJ2-3	-	TRBD2	TGTGCCAGTAGTATGAAACTAGCGGGACACACAGATACGCAGTATTTT	CASSMKLAGHTDTQYF
TRBV11-2	TRBJ2-2	-	TRBD1	TGTGCCAGCAGCTTTGGGTCCTACAGGGGAACCGGGGAGCTGTTTTTT	CASSFGSYRGTGELFF
TRBV18	TRBJ2-7	-	-	TGTGCCAGCTCAGTGTCGAGACAGCGAGATCTCGGTGTGGAGCAGTACTTC	CASSVSRQRDLGVEQYF
TRBV30	TRBJ1-3	-	-	TGTGCCTGGAGTGGACCTTCCTCTGGAAACACCATATATTTT	CAWSGPSSGNTIYF
TRBV19	TRBJ1-5	-	TRBD1	TGTGCCAGTATGAACAGGGGCAGCAATCAGCCCCAGCATTTT	CASMNRGSNQPQHF
TRBV15	TRBJ1-2	-	-	TGTGCCACCAGCAGAGCGGGGGGCGACTATGGCTACACCTTC	CATSRAGGDYGYTF
TRBV19	TRBJ2-7	once	TRBD1	TGTGCCAGTAGTAGGGATTGGACAGGGAAATACGAGCAGTACTTC	CASSRDWTGKYEQYF
TRBV2	TRBJ2-6	-	-	TGTGCCAGTATTGACAGTGCTGGGGCCAACGTCCTGACTTTC	CASIDSAGANVLTF
TRBV4-1	TRBJ1-2	-	-	TGCGCCAGCAGCCAAGAATTTGGACGCACGAGATATAATGGCTACACCTTC	CASSQEFGRTRYNGYTF
TRBV7-2	TRBJ2-2	-	-	TGTGCCAGCAGTTCCTTCACCGGGGAGCTGTTTTTT	CASSSFTGELFF
TRBV7-2	TRBJ2-1	-	-	TGTGCCAGCAGCTTAGGTCCAGTGAGCTCCTACAATGAGCAGTTCTTC	CASSLGPVSSYNEQFF
TRBV7-2	TRBJ1-6	-	TRBD1	TGTGCCAGCAGCCGATACATGACAGGGTCAAATTCACCCCTCCACTTT	CASSRYMTGSNSPLHF
TRBV7-3	TRBJ2-1	-	-	TGTGCCAGCAGCCCTCAGGGCAGGGATGAGCAGTTCTTC	CASSPQGRDEQFF
TRBV6-6	TRBJ1-2	few	-	TGTGCCAGCAGTTACTCTATCAGAGAGAACACCTTC	CASSYSIRENTF
TRBV5-4	TRBJ1-2	-	TRBD1	TGTGCCAGCAGCTTACAGGGGGCCGTCTATGGCTACACCTTC	CASSLQGAVYGYTF
TRBV2	TRBJ1-2	-	-	TGTGCCAGCAGTGAAACAGTCTACCCCAACCGGGGCTATGGCTACACCTTC	CASSETVYPNRGYGYTF
TRBV5-1	TRBJ1-1	-	-	TGCGCCAGCAACCCCGGCAGGCTGAACACTGAAGCTTTCTTT	CASNPGRLNTEAFF
TRBV7-2	TRBJ1-4	-	-	TGTGCCAGCAGCTTAGCCCCGGGACCCCCCTTGTTTTTT	CASSLAPGPPLFF
TRBV4-1	TRBJ1-4	-	-	TGCGCCAGCAGCCCACAGGGTTTCCTCGGGGAAAAACTGTTTTTT	CASSPQGFLGEKLFF
TRBV30	TRBJ1-6	-	TRBD1	TGTGCCGACCCGTCCAGGGACAGGGCCATCAATTTATATAATTCACCCCTCCACTTT	CADPSRDRAINLYNSPLHF
TRBV30	TRBJ1-2	-	TRBD1	TGTGCCTGGACCGCCGGGACAGAGAACTATGGCTACACCTTC	CAWTAGTENYGYTF
TRBV5-1	TRBJ2-5	-	TRBD2	TGCGCCAGCAGCAGACTGGGAGGGTCAGGAGTAGAGACCCAGTACTTC	CASSRLGGSGVETQYF
TRBV19	TRBJ2-1	-	-	TGTGCCAGTAGTATGGGGGGGGCCGTTTACAATGAGCAGTTCTTC	CASSMGGAVYNEQFF
TRBV7-2	TRBJ2-2	-	-	TGTGCCAGCAGCTTAGATGTCGGGGAGCTGTTTTTT	CASSLDVGELFF
TRBV10-1	TRBJ2-1	-	TRBD2	TGCGCCAGCAGCGTGGGACTAGCGGGAGCCAACTCCTACAATGAGCAGTTCTTC	CASSVGLAGANSYNEQFF
TRBV15	TRBJ2-2	-	-	TGTGCCACCAGCAGAGATGGAACCGGGGAGCTGTTTTTT	CATSRDGTGELFF
TRBV9	TRBJ1-2	-	TRBD1	TGTGCCAGCAGCATCCTAACAGGGGGCGGGTATGGCTACACCTTC	CASSILTGGGYGYTF
TRBV6-1	TRBJ2-2	-	-	TGTGCCAGCAGAAATTGGGCCGGGGAGCTGTTTTTT	CASRNWAGELFF
TRBV27	TRBJ1-2	few	TRBD1	TGTGCCAGCAGGAGTACGACAGGGGACTATGGCTACACCTTC	CASRSTTGDYGYTF
TRBV29-1	TRBJ2-7	-	-	TGCAGCGTTGCGGCCGGGGCCCCCTACGAGCAGTACTTC	CSVAAGAPYEQYF
TRBV30	TRBJ1-2	few	-	TGTGCCTGTCAACCCGGGGGCGGCTACACCTTC	CACQPGGGYTF
TRBV9	TRBJ1-4	-	-	TGTGCCAGCAGCGTCGACCTTGCAACTAATGAAAAACTGTTTTTT	CASSVDLATNEKLFF
TRBV9	TRBJ2-1	-	TRBD2	TGTGCCAGCACCCCGGGACTAGTTGCCAATGAGCAGTTCTTC	CASTPGLVANEQFF
TRBV28	TRBJ2-1	-	TRBD2	TGTGCCAGCTCCCGGGGGGGAGACCTCAATGAGCAGTTCTTC	CASSRGGDLNEQFF
TRBV29-1	TRBJ1-2	-	TRBD1	TGCAGCGCTTGGGACAGGGGGAACTATGGCTACACCTTC	CSAWDRGNYGYTF